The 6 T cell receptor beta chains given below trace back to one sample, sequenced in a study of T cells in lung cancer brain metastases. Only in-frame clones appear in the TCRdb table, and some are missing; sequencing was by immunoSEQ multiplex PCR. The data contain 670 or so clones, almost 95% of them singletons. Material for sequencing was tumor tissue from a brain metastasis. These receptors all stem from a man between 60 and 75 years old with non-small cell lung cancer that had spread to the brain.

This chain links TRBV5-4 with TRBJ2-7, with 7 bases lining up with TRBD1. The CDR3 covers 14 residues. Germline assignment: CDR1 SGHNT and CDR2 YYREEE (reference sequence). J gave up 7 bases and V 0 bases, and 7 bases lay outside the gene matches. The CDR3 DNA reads TGTGCCAGCAGCTTGGCCCGGACAGGAGGAGAGCAGTACTTC. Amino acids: CASSLARTGGEQYF.

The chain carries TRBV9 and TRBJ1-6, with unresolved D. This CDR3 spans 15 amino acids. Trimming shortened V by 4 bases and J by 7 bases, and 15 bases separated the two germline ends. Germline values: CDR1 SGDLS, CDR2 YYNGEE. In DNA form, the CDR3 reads TGTGCCAGCAGCCTCTCGATCGGAGCCAATTCACCCCTCCACTTT. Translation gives CASSLSIGANSPLHF.

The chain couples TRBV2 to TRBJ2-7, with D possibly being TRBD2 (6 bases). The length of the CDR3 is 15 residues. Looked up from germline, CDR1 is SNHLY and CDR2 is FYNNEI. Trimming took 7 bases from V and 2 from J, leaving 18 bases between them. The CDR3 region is CASNNPGTLTYEQYF. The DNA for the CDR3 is TGTGCCAGCAATAACCCCGGGACTTTGACCTACGAGCAGTACTTC.

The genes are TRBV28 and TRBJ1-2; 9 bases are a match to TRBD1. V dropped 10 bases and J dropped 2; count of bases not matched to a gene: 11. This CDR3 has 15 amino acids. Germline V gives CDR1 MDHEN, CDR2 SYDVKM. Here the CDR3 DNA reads TGTGCCACAGTTGCCAGGACAGGGGCAAACTATGGCTACACCTTC. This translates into CATVARTGANYGYTF.

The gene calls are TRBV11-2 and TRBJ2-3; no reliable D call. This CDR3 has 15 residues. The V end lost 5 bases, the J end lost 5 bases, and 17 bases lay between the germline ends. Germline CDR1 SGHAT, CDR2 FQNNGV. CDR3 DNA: TGTGCCAGCAGCCCCCTGTGGGATTTCGGAGATACGCAGTATTTT. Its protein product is CASSPLWDFGDTQYF.

The CDR3 nucleotides read TGCAGCGTTGATGGTCGTGACACCGGGGAGCTGTTTTTT. Amino acids: CSVDGRDTGELFF. This chain joins TRBV29-1 and TRBJ2-2; no firm D call. This CDR3 contains 13 residues. CDR1 SQVTM and CDR2 ANQGSEA come from the germline V gene. V dropped 3 bases and J dropped 3 bases, with 8 bases sitting between them.